One sample yielded the 17 T cell receptor beta chains listed below, sequenced in a study of T cells after yellow fever vaccination. TCRdb ran MiXCR on the 5' RACE reads and lists one entry per CDR3 protein. The sample records 250,000 to 300,000 distinct CDR3 sequences, roughly 8.7% being singletons. Material: CD4+ T cells sorted from PBMCs, obtained 5 days after the yellow fever booster vaccination. The receptors stem from a man younger than 35 who received the YFV17D yellow fever vaccine.

The gene calls are TRBV7-2 and TRBJ2-6, with D unresolved. This CDR3 has 15 amino acids. CDR1 and CDR2 from the germline V gene are SGHTA and FQGNSA. The V and J ends lost 5 bases and 0 bases respectively, with 8 bases between them. The chain's CDR3 is CASSPLTSGANVLTF. CDR3 DNA: TGTGCCAGCAGCCCCTTAACCTCTGGGGCCAACGTCCTGACTTTC.

This chain links TRBV5-5 with TRBJ1-5; D unclear. This CDR3 contains 15 residues. Between the trimmed V and J ends, which lost 0 bases and 4 bases, there was a span of 11 bases. Germline CDR1 and CDR2: SGHKS and YYEKEE (reference sequence). The CDR3 spells CASSLGWESNQPQHF. The CDR3 nucleotides read TGTGCCAGCAGCTTGGGATGGGAATCGAATCAGCCCCAGCATTTT.

This clonotype was counted only a few times. This chain connects TRBV10-3 to TRBJ1-5; D call uncertain. This CDR3 has 13 residues. V gave up 6 bases and J gave up 1 base, with 7 bases separating them. The germline gives CDR1 ENHRY, CDR2 SYGVKD. CDR3 in DNA: TGTGCCATCAGAGCCCAGAGCAATCAGCCCCAGCATTTT. As protein: CAIRAQSNQPQHF.

The chain has TRBV11-2 and TRBJ1-5; possible D gene TRBD1, 5 bases. This CDR3 contains 15 residues. Germline-derived CDR1 and CDR2 are SGHAT and FQNNGV. The ends were cut back, 0 bases at V and 2 bases at J, with 8 bases in the middle. CDR3 in amino acids: CASSLDLGGNQPQHF. The CDR3 bases are TGTGCCAGCAGCTTAGACCTGGGGGGCAATCAGCCCCAGCATTTT.

This clonotype has only a few counts. V usage is TRBV4-1 and J usage is TRBJ1-5; a weak D match, TRBD1 (6 bases). V dropped 1 base and J dropped 4 bases, with 8 bases sitting between them. From germline, CDR1 is MGHRA and CDR2 YSYEKL. This CDR3 has 14 residues. CDR3 DNA sequence: TGCGCCAGCAGCCAAGGAAGGGGGAATCAGCCCCAGCATTTT. Translating gives CASSQGRGNQPQHF.

This clonotype came up many times. This chain connects TRBV10-3 to TRBJ2-5, with D unresolved. The CDR3 is 13 amino acids. The germline CDR1 and CDR2 sequences are ENHRY and SYGVKD. Trimming shortened V by 3 bases and J by 5 bases, and 10 bases separated the two germline ends. The CDR3 sequence is CAISDMGGETQYF. DNA for the CDR3: TGTGCCATCAGTGATATGGGTGGGGAGACCCAGTACTTC.

V is TRBV7-2 and J is TRBJ1-5; D may be TRBD1 (5 bases). The CDR3 is 13 residues long. The germline V gene has CDR1 SGHTA and CDR2 FQGNSA. Trimming took off 0 bases at V and 9 bases at J, with 9 bases between the two ends. The DNA of the CDR3 is TGTGCCAGCAGCTTAGCCTGGGACGGGCCCCAGCATTTT. This encodes CASSLAWDGPQHF.

This clonotype appeared a few times. The gene calls are TRBV19 and TRBJ2-1, with 7 positions matching TRBD2. The CDR3 extends over 13 amino acids. Germline V gene lookup returns CDR1 LNHDA and CDR2 SQIVND (reference sequence). The ends lost 4 bases at V and 6 bases at J; junction bases unmatched: 3. The CDR3 reads CASSNGLGNEQFF. CDR3 bases: TGTGCCAGTAGTAACGGACTAGGCAATGAGCAGTTCTTC.

The rearrangement uses TRBV5-6 and TRBJ2-3; tentatively, D is TRBD1 or TRBD2 (6 bases each). V was clipped by 0 bases and J by 5 bases, with 13 bases between them. CDR3 size: 15 residues. Germline CDR1 reads SGHDT; CDR2 reads YYEEEE. CDR3 in DNA: TGTGCCAGCAGCTTGGTCGGGGGCCGAAAAGATACGCAGTATTTT. Its translation: CASSLVGGRKDTQYF. The full variable domain, completed using reference TRBV5-6 and TRBJ2-3, is DAGVTQSPTHLIKTRGQQVTLRCSPKSGHDTVSWYQQALGQGPQFIFQYYEEEERQRGNFPDRFSGHQFPNYSSELNVNALLLGDSALYLCASSLVGGRKDTQYFGPGTRLTVL.

This clonotype was seen only a few times. The chain has TRBV12-3 or TRBV12-4 and TRBJ2-3; D ambiguous. Trimming took off 6 bases at V and 0 bases at J, with 19 bases between the two ends. The CDR3 sequence is 17 residues long. The CDR3 loop is CASSQETGFTSTDTQYF. In nucleotides, the CDR3 is TGTGCCAGCAGCCAAGAGACCGGTTTTACTAGCACAGATACGCAGTATTTT.

This clonotype was observed a few times. V usage is TRBV3-1 and J usage is TRBJ2-6; 8 nucleotides line up with TRBD1. The CDR3 runs to 16 residues. Germline assignment: CDR1 LGHDT and CDR2 YNNKEL (reference sequence). V trimming: 2 bases; J trimming: 2 bases; junction bases outside the gene matches: 2. CDR3 DNA: TGTGCCAGCAGCCAACCGACAGGGGCTGGGGCCAACGTCCTGACTTTC. It encodes CASSQPTGAGANVLTF.

This clonotype has just a few counts. The CDR3 protein is CASSLRHLDLRKETQYF. CDR3 nucleotides: TGCGCCAGCAGCTTGAGGCACTTGGACTTGCGTAAAGAGACCCAGTACTTC. The chain has TRBV5-1 and TRBJ2-5; D perhaps matches TRBD2 (5 bases). The CDR3 is made up of 17 amino acids. Germline V gene data show CDR1 as SGHRS and CDR2 as YFSETQ. Trimming cost V 1 base and J 3 bases, with 19 bases left between them.

This clonotype has just a few counts. The chain carries TRBV7-6 and TRBJ1-4; 7 bases match TRBD1. Germline CDR1 is SGHVS and CDR2 is FNYEAQ. The junction had 11 bases not matched to a gene; V was cut back by 2 bases and J by 8 bases. The CDR3 is made up of 16 amino acids. CDR3 protein: CASSLWAGQGGEKLFF. The CDR3 nucleotides are TGTGCCAGCAGCTTATGGGCAGGCCAGGGGGGAGAAAAACTGTTTTTT.

Many counts were recorded for this clonotype. The chain has TRBV7-9 and TRBJ2-7; D is undetermined. CDR3 size: 12 residues. Germline CDR1 reads SEHNR; CDR2 reads FQNEAQ (reference sequence). Trimming shortened V by 5 bases and J by 5 bases, and 10 bases separated the two germline ends. CDR3 in amino acids: CASSINTNEQYF. CDR3 nucleotides: TGTGCCAGCAGCATTAATACGAACGAGCAGTACTTC.

In its sample, this clonotype was seen many times. The CDR3 bases are TGTGCCAGCAGTTACTCGATTAGCGGGGCGTGGGAGACCCAGTACTTC. It is translated as CASSYSISGAWETQYF. V and J are TRBV6-6 and TRBJ2-5; the match to TRBD2 covers 8 bases. With V trimmed by 0 bases and J by 5 bases, 8 bases remained unmatched. CDR1 is MNHNY, CDR2 SVGAGI, per germline (reference sequence). The CDR3 spans 16 residues.

The chain has TRBV3-1 and TRBJ1-6; 9 bases agree with TRBD1. The CDR3 is made up of 15 amino acids. V lost 4 bases and J lost 6; bases outside the gene matches: 4. Germline V gene data show CDR1 as LGHDT and CDR2 as YNNKEL (reference sequence). The CDR3 sequence is CASSLQGASNSPLHF. CDR3 sequence (DNA): TGTGCCAGCAGCCTACAGGGGGCGAGTAATTCACCCCTCCACTTT.

The chain carries TRBV4-2 and TRBJ2-1, with 7 bases that match TRBD1. The junction had 12 bases not matched to a gene; V was cut back by 3 bases and J by 13 bases. The CDR3 spans 14 residues. From germline, CDR1 is LGHNA and CDR2 YNFKEQ. CDR3 sequence: CASSQVGVGTEQFF. DNA of the CDR3: TGTGCCAGCAGCCAGGTGGGAGTAGGGACAGAACAGTTCTTC.